The 21 T cell receptor beta chains below all came from one sample that was sequenced in a study of cytotoxic CD8 clonotypes in ibrutinib-treated CLL. Measured with immunoSEQ multiplex PCR; TCRdb has only the in-frame clones, and not every one. The profile covers 150,000 to 200,000 clones, with 70% to 90% appearing a single time and 3% to 3.5% taken by the ten largest. This specimen consisted of PBMCs, obtained at disease progression, from a patient treated with ibrutinib. These receptors were collected from a human donor with chronic lymphocytic leukemia.

The rearrangement uses TRBV28 and TRBJ2-7; possibly TRBD2 for D (7 bases). Germline V gives CDR1 MDHEN, CDR2 SYDVKM. The V end was cut by 1 base, the J end by 2 bases, with 12 bases between. This CDR3 comprises 15 residues. CDR3 in amino acids: CASSLSGGPTYEQYF. For the CDR3, the DNA is TGTGCCAGCAGTTTATCCGGGGGGCCCACCTACGAGCAGTACTTC.

The rearrangement joins TRBV4-2 to TRBJ1-2, with 9 positions matching TRBD1. The CDR3 runs 17 residues. Germline V gives CDR1 LGHNA, CDR2 YNFKEQ. The V segment lost 4 bases and the J segment 3 bases; nucleotides outside the gene matches: 12. This CDR3 reads CASSLRQGDYGDYGYTF. CDR3 coding DNA: TGTGCCAGCAGCCTTCGACAGGGGGATTACGGAGACTATGGCTACACCTTC.

The chain recombines TRBV12-5 with TRBJ1-1, with a possible D match to TRBD1 (6 bases). The V end was cut by 6 bases, the J end by 3 bases, with 14 bases between. Per the germline V gene, CDR1 is LGHNT and CDR2 is FRNRAP. The CDR3 length is 14 residues. As DNA, the CDR3 is TGTGCTAGTGGGAGGGGGGTTGGCTACACTGAAGCTTTCTTT. Amino acid sequence: CASGRGVGYTEAFF.

The chain employs TRBV25-1 and TRBJ1-5, with TRBD1 matching over 9 bases. Per germline, CDR1 MGHDK and CDR2 SYGVNS. J lost 4 bases, V lost 8 bases, and 9 bases had no gene match. The CDR3 sequence is 15 residues long. The CDR3, as DNA: TGTGCCAGCTACCAGGACAGGGGCCATAATCAGCCCCAGCATTTT. Its protein is CASYQDRGHNQPQHF.

V usage is TRBV18 and J usage is TRBJ2-7, with 8 nucleotides matching TRBD1. V lost 4 bases and J lost 4; bases outside the gene matches: 6. This CDR3 contains 14 residues. Germline loops: CDR1 KGHSH, CDR2 LQKENI. CDR3: CASSLGQEIYEQYF. The CDR3 DNA follows: TGTGCCAGCTCACTGGGACAGGAGATTTACGAGCAGTACTTC.

The chain couples TRBV2 to TRBJ2-7, with a possible D match to TRBD2 (5 bases). From germline, CDR1 is SNHLY and CDR2 FYNNEI. The CDR3 runs to 14 residues. V was clipped by 4 bases and J by 5 bases, with 15 bases between them. The CDR3 loop is CASSVWQASHEQYF. CDR3 sequence (DNA): TGTGCCAGCAGTGTTTGGCAGGCTAGCCACGAGCAGTACTTC.

The V and J genes are TRBV6-6 and TRBJ2-7, with 9 bases aligning to TRBD1. The CDR3 spans 14 residues. CDR1 is MNHNY, CDR2 SVGAGI, per germline (reference sequence). The junction had 9 bases not matched to a gene; V was cut back by 6 bases and J by 6 bases. The CDR3 sequence is CASRGQGYRGEQYF. In DNA form, the CDR3 reads TGTGCCAGCAGGGGACAGGGCTACAGGGGCGAGCAGTACTTC.

The chain is built from TRBV19 and TRBJ1-5; D is unresolved. The germline V gene has CDR1 LNHDA and CDR2 SQIVND (reference sequence). V lost 7 bases, J lost 6 bases, and 10 bases lay in between. This CDR3 is 12 amino acids long. CDR3 in DNA: TGTGCCAGTACCTTGGGAGGTCAGCCCCAGCATTTT. Translating gives CASTLGGQPQHF.

This clone was observed a handful of times. This chain links TRBV27 with TRBJ1-1, with D unresolved. The CDR3 loop spans 14 amino acids. Trimming cost V 6 bases and J 4 bases, with 15 bases left between them. Germline V gene data show CDR1 as MNHEY and CDR2 as SMNVEV (reference sequence). As DNA, the CDR3 is TGTGCCAGCAGGGCCTACGGGGTCGTCACTGAAGCTTTCTTT. Translated: CASRAYGVVTEAFF.

The chain links TRBV19 to TRBJ1-1, with a tentative D call TRBD1 (5 bases). Germline V gives CDR1 LNHDA, CDR2 SQIVND (reference sequence). CDR3 length equals 13 residues. V gave up 3 bases and J gave up 8 bases, with 13 bases separating them. Here the CDR3 reads CASSMPPGQEAFF. Written as DNA, the CDR3 is TGTGCCAGTAGTATGCCCCCGGGGCAAGAAGCTTTCTTT. Filled out from reference TRBV19 and TRBJ1-1, the complete variable domain reads DGGITQSPKYLFRKEGQNVTLSCEQNLNHDAMYWYRQDPGQGLRLIYYSQIVNDFQKGDIAEGYSVSREKKESFPLTVTSAQKNPTAFYLCASSMPPGQEAFFGQGTRLTVV.

This clone was picked up many times. The V gene is TRBV25-1, the J gene TRBJ2-7; D not certain. The CDR3 runs 13 residues. Germline V gene data show CDR1 as MGHDK and CDR2 as SYGVNS. With 1 base removed from V and 2 bases from J, the gap between germline ends came to 6 bases. The CDR3 region is CASSEFSTYEQYF. The CDR3 DNA is TGTGCCAGCAGTGAATTTAGTACCTACGAGCAGTACTTC.

This clone came up a few times. The chain recombines TRBV7-9 with TRBJ1-5, with TRBD1 matching over 7 bases. CDR1 SEHNR and CDR2 FQNEAQ come from the germline V gene (reference sequence). The CDR3 runs to 15 residues. J was trimmed by 0 bases and V by 5 bases; bases with no gene match: 4. The CDR3 loop reads CASSLGTVSNQPQHF. CDR3 nucleotides: TGTGCCAGCAGCCTAGGGACAGTTAGCAATCAGCCCCAGCATTTT. The full variable domain, in which reference TRBV7-9 and TRBJ1-5 provide the parts outside the CDR3, is DTGVSQNPRHKITKRGQNVTFRCDPISEHNRLYWYRQTLGQGPEFLTYFQNEAQLEKSRLLSDRFSAERPKGSFSTLEIQRTEQGDSAMYLCASSLGTVSNQPQHFGDGTRLSIL.

The chain carries TRBV5-1 and TRBJ2-5; D gene uncertain. This CDR3 has 15 residues. Per the germline V gene, CDR1 is SGHRS and CDR2 is YFSETQ. V was clipped by 3 bases and J by 1 base, with 13 bases between them. DNA for the CDR3: TGCGCCAGCAGCTCTGCATCCCCCGTCCAAGAGACCCAGTACTTC. This translates into CASSSASPVQETQYF.

J is TRBJ2-3 and V is TRBV5-1; perhaps D is TRBD1 or TRBD2 (5 bases each). Germline V gives CDR1 SGHRS, CDR2 YFSETQ. The CDR3 length is 15 residues. Trimming took off 5 bases at V and 1 base at J, with 14 bases between the two ends. CDR3 residues: CASSFDVGGTDTQYF. CDR3 nucleotide sequence: TGCGCCAGCAGTTTCGATGTGGGGGGCACAGATACGCAGTATTTT.

V usage is TRBV30 and J usage is TRBJ1-5; perhaps TRBD1 as D (6 bases). Trimming shortened V by 2 bases and J by 6 bases, and 26 bases separated the two germline ends. This CDR3 is 18 amino acids long. Germline V lookup: CDR1 GTSNPN, CDR2 SVGIG (reference sequence). Here the CDR3 DNA reads TGTGCCTGGAGTTCTCGAGGGTCCAACAGGGCGAGGGGTCAGCCCCAGCATTTT. As protein: CAWSSRGSNRARGQPQHF.

This clone occurred a few times. The CDR3 region has the DNA TGTGCCAGCAATGCGGGGGCCGGGGAGCTGTTTTTT. Its protein product is CASNAGAGELFF. The gene calls are TRBV11-2 and TRBJ2-2; TRBD2 matches 7 bases. This CDR3 is built from 12 residues. V dropped 7 bases and J dropped 6; count of bases not matched to a gene: 2. The germline gives CDR1 SGHAT, CDR2 FQNNGV.

There are a few counts of this clone. The chain links TRBV2 to TRBJ1-2; no definite D call. The V gene's germline CDR1 is SNHLY and CDR2 FYNNEI. The ends were cut back, 5 bases at V and 1 base at J, with 14 bases in the middle. The CDR3 sequence is 15 residues long. The DNA of the CDR3 is TGTGCCAGCAGTTGGCAGGATCGGTTTAACTATGGCTACACCTTC. This translates into CASSWQDRFNYGYTF.

The V call is TRBV6-1, the J call TRBJ2-2; 8 nucleotides align to TRBD1. CDR1 and CDR2 from the germline V gene are MNHNS and SASEGT. The V gene end was trimmed by 9 bases and the J gene end by 5 bases; junction bases not matched to a gene: 11. The CDR3 runs to 15 residues. CDR3 region: CASREQGAGTGELFF. The CDR3 DNA is TGTGCCAGTCGCGAGCAGGGGGCAGGGACCGGGGAGCTGTTTTTT.

This sequence joins TRBV5-1 and TRBJ2-3; 7 bases fit TRBD2. The V gene's germline CDR1 is SGHRS and CDR2 YFSETQ. V lost 1 base to trimming and J lost 1 base; unmatched junction nucleotides: 9. The CDR3 consists of 17 residues. Here the CDR3 DNA reads TGCGCCAGCAGCTTGAGGGGCGGGAGCTTCGGCACAGATACGCAGTATTTT. It is translated as CASSLRGGSFGTDTQYF. The complete variable domain, with remaining parts taken from reference TRBV5-1 and TRBJ2-3, reads KAGVTQTPRYLIKTRGQQVTLSCSPISGHRSVSWYQQTPGQGLQFLFEYFSETQRNKGNFPGRFSGRQFSNSRSEMNVSTLELGDSALYLCASSLRGGSFGTDTQYFGPGTRLTVL.

The genes are TRBV19 and TRBJ2-1, with 8 bases identical to TRBD1. Germline V gene sequence: CDR1 LNHDA, CDR2 SQIVND (reference sequence). The CDR3 sequence is 13 residues long. J gave up 4 bases and V 5 bases, and 1 base lay outside the gene matches. CDR3 DNA sequence: TGTGCCAGTAGTGGGACAGGATACAATGAGCAGTTCTTC. Residues: CASSGTGYNEQFF. Variable domain in full (rest from reference TRBV19 and TRBJ2-1): DGGITQSPKYLFRKEGQNVTLSCEQNLNHDAMYWYRQDPGQGLRLIYYSQIVNDFQKGDIAEGYSVSREKKESFPLTVTSAQKNPTAFYLCASSGTGYNEQFFGPGTRLTVL.

The DNA for the CDR3 is TGTGCCAGCAGCTTATTTCGGGACATGAACTATGGCTACACCTTC. Its protein product is CASSLFRDMNYGYTF. V and J are TRBV5-6 and TRBJ1-2; perhaps TRBD1 as D (6 bases). The CDR3 is 15 amino acids. The V gene's germline CDR1 is SGHDT and CDR2 YYEEEE. V was shortened by 2 bases and J by 2 bases, with 13 bases between the two germline ends.